The 18 T cell receptor beta chains below all came from one sample that was sequenced in a study of PD-1 blockade in mismatch repair-deficient tumors. Sequencing was performed with immunoSEQ multiplex PCR; in TCRdb, only in-frame clones are kept and a portion is missing. This table has some 120,000 clones, almost 90% appearing once. The sequencing here drew on peripheral blood, taken just over 70 weeks after starting pembrolizumab. The receptors were sampled from an adult with mismatch repair-deficient cancer.

This rearrangement joins TRBV6-5 to TRBJ1-2; 7 nucleotides match TRBD1. The J segment lost 7 bases and the V segment lost 5 bases, leaving 4 bases of the junction unmatched. Per germline, CDR1 MNHEY and CDR2 SVGAGI. This CDR3 has 12 amino acids. The CDR3 region has the DNA TGTGCCAGCAGTGAAGGGACAGCTGGCTACACCTTC. Encoded protein: CASSEGTAGYTF.

This clone was observed once. The J gene is TRBJ2-7, the V gene TRBV7-6; weak D call: TRBD1 (6 bases). This CDR3 has 18 residues. Germline CDR1 is SGHVS and CDR2 is FNYEAQ. Trimming shortened V by 1 base and J by 2 bases, and 21 bases separated the two germline ends. CDR3 coding DNA: TGTGCCAGCAGCTTAGTTTTAAAGGGGGACGCAGGGGCCTACGAGCAGTACTTC. Residues: CASSLVLKGDAGAYEQYF.

The chain links TRBV27 to TRBJ2-7, with D unclear. The CDR3 runs 13 residues. Germline CDR1 MNHEY, CDR2 SMNVEV (reference sequence). V was cut by 0 bases and J by 4 bases, with 7 bases left in between. The CDR3 reads CASSLSSLYEQYF. The CDR3, as DNA: TGTGCCAGCAGTTTATCGTCGTTGTACGAGCAGTACTTC.

The rearrangement joins TRBV29-1 to TRBJ2-2, with D possibly being TRBD1 (6 bases). The CDR3 spans 15 residues. V lost 6 bases and J 8 bases, leaving 22 bases between the germline ends. Germline V gene data show CDR1 as SQVTM and CDR2 as ANQGSEA. For the CDR3, the DNA is TGCAGCGTGGGGGACACGGGGAGTCCCGCTGGGGAGCTGTTTTTT. Translating it yields CSVGDTGSPAGELFF.

CDR3 residues: CASSFLLAGGTDTQYF. DNA of the CDR3: TGTGCCAGCAGTTTCCTACTAGCGGGAGGCACAGATACGCAGTATTTT. The gene calls are TRBV27 and TRBJ2-3, with 11 bases that match TRBD2. CDR3 length: 16 amino acids. With 3 bases clipped from V and 1 base from J, the junction kept 3 bases outside the gene matches. Germline V gene lookup returns CDR1 MNHEY and CDR2 SMNVEV (reference sequence).

The rearrangement uses TRBV6-1 and TRBJ1-3; tentatively, D is TRBD1 (6 bases). V was shortened by 2 bases and J by 4 bases, with 6 bases between the two germline ends. This CDR3 spans 13 amino acids. The germline gives CDR1 MNHNS, CDR2 SASEGT. The CDR3 here is CASSEQGGNTIYF. The CDR3 coding sequence is TGTGCCAGCAGTGAACAGGGGGGAAACACCATATATTTT.

The table lists this clone with a count of one. This chain links TRBV9 with TRBJ2-5; 9 nucleotides align to TRBD2. CDR1 is SGDLS and CDR2 is YYNGEE in the germline V gene. This CDR3 spans 16 amino acids. V lost 3 bases to trimming and J lost 1 base; unmatched junction nucleotides: 7. The CDR3: CASSGEAGGLQETQYF. The CDR3 DNA reads TGTGCCAGCAGCGGGGAAGCGGGAGGCCTCCAAGAGACCCAGTACTTC.

This clone was detected a few times. The chain carries TRBV19 and TRBJ1-5; weak D call: TRBD1 (5 bases). Germline V CDR1 and CDR2: LNHDA, SQIVND (reference sequence). Trimming cost V 5 bases and J 7 bases, with 12 bases left between them. The CDR3 is 13 residues long. The CDR3 region has the DNA TGTGCCAGTAGTTTTTACGGGGACCAGCCCCAGCATTTT. As protein: CASSFYGDQPQHF.

This chain links TRBV27 with TRBJ2-7; D gene unclear. V was shortened by 2 bases and J by 2 bases, with 10 bases between the two germline ends. This CDR3 contains 14 residues. Germline-derived CDR1 and CDR2 are MNHEY and SMNVEV (reference sequence). The CDR3 protein is CASSLEPVAYEQYF. CDR3 DNA: TGTGCCAGCAGTTTAGAGCCTGTAGCCTACGAGCAGTACTTC.

The chain has TRBV6-1 and TRBJ1-5; D is unresolved. V lost 2 bases and J 0 bases, leaving 5 bases between the germline ends. Germline CDR1 MNHNS, CDR2 SASEGT. The CDR3 has 14 amino acids. The CDR3 region is CASSEKYSNQPQHF. CDR3 nucleotide sequence: TGTGCCAGCAGTGAAAAATATAGCAATCAGCCCCAGCATTTT.

The J gene is TRBJ2-3, the V gene TRBV30; D is ambiguous. V was cut by 6 bases and J by 7 bases, with 17 bases left in between. CDR1 is GTSNPN, CDR2 SVGIG, per germline (reference sequence). The CDR3 consists of 13 residues. This CDR3 is CACVVPGANTQYF. CDR3 bases: TGTGCCTGCGTGGTCCCGGGCGCAAATACGCAGTATTTT. The whole variable domain, filled in from reference TRBV30 and TRBJ2-3, reads SQTIHQWPATLVQPVGSPLSLECTVEGTSNPNLYWYRQAAGRGLQLLFYSVGIGQISSEVPQNLSASRPQDRQFILSSKKLLLSDSGFYLCACVVPGANTQYFGPGTRLTVL.

The J gene is TRBJ2-5, the V gene TRBV9; tentatively, D is TRBD2 (6 bases). Trimming pared 2 bases from V and 5 bases from J, leaving 16 bases between. The CDR3 loop spans 15 amino acids. The germline V gene has CDR1 SGDLS and CDR2 YYNGEE. DNA for the CDR3: TGTGCCAGCAGCGTTTTCTCGGGAGCTGGCGAGACCCAGTACTTC. This gives the protein CASSVFSGAGETQYF.

The V call is TRBV6-5, the J call TRBJ2-7, with D perhaps matching TRBD1 (6 bases). Germline CDR1 and CDR2: MNHEY and SVGAGI. This CDR3 has 15 amino acids. Trimming cost V 2 bases and J 6 bases, with 17 bases left between them. In DNA, the CDR3 is TGTGCCAGCAGTTACGAGACAGGACCACTTGGCGAGCAGTACTTC. Translation gives CASSYETGPLGEQYF.

This clone is a singleton in its sample. The V gene is TRBV7-8, the J gene TRBJ2-1, with D possibly TRBD1 on 5 matching bases. The germline V gene encodes CDR1 SGHVS and CDR2 FQNEAQ. V lost 0 bases and J 5 bases, leaving 11 bases between the germline ends. The CDR3 spans 15 residues. CDR3 nucleotides: TGTGCCAGCAGCTTAGCCGTGACAGAACACAATGAGCAGTTCTTC. Its translation is CASSLAVTEHNEQFF.

The V call is TRBV28, the J call TRBJ1-5; 7 nucleotides align to TRBD1. Germline V gene sequence: CDR1 MDHEN, CDR2 SYDVKM. CDR3 length: 13 residues. J was trimmed by 4 bases and V by 8 bases; bases with no gene match: 5. In nucleotides, the CDR3 is TGTGCCAGCCGACAGGGAGTGAATCAGCCCCAGCATTTT. Its protein is CASRQGVNQPQHF.

This clone showed up just once. The chain uses TRBV5-4 and TRBJ2-3; D gene uncertain. In germline, CDR1 is SGHNT, CDR2 YYREEE (reference sequence). V was pared by 1 base and J by 2 bases, with 14 bases between. The CDR3 covers 16 residues. The CDR3 coding sequence is TGTGCCAGCAGCTTGCTGGGCACCGACCCCACAGATACGCAGTATTTT. This codes for CASSLLGTDPTDTQYF.

The rearrangement uses TRBV28 and TRBJ2-7; D possibly uses TRBD1 or TRBD2 (5 bases each). V was shortened by 3 bases and J by 2 bases, with 8 bases between the two germline ends. Germline V gives CDR1 MDHEN, CDR2 SYDVKM. The CDR3 consists of 13 residues. CDR3 sequence: CASSFVGPYEQYF. The CDR3 nucleotides are TGTGCCAGCAGTTTTGTGGGACCCTACGAGCAGTACTTC. Combining the CDR3 with reference TRBV28 and TRBJ2-7 gives the whole variable domain DVKVTQSSRYLVKRTGEKVFLECVQDMDHENMFWYRQDPGLGLRLIYFSYDVKMKEKGDIPEGYSVSREKKERFSLILESASTNQTSMYLCASSFVGPYEQYFGPGTRLTVT.

The J gene is TRBJ2-7, the V gene TRBV27; TRBD2 aligns across 11 bases. Germline CDR1 reads MNHEY; CDR2 reads SMNVEV (reference sequence). V was clipped by 4 bases and J by 1 base; unmatched bases: 6. This CDR3 spans 16 amino acids. The CDR3 nucleotides are TGTGCCAGCAGTTCGAGCGGACTAGCGGGTTCCTACGAGCAGTACTTC. This encodes CASSSSGLAGSYEQYF.